The 11 T cell receptor beta chains reported below all come from one sample, sequenced in a study of PD-L1 blockade in urothelial cancer. The protocol was immunoSEQ multiplex PCR, while the TCRdb copy is restricted to in-frame clones and leaves out a portion. The table records approximately 110,000 clones, around 82% of them present only once. This sample comprised PBMCs, obtained around atezolizumab (anti-PD-L1) treatment. The source of these receptors is a man in his fifties with urothelial cancer.

The chain carries TRBV15 and TRBJ2-7, with D possibly TRBD2 on 5 matching bases. The CDR3 has 14 amino acids. Trimming took 1 base from V and 0 from J, leaving 7 bases between them. CDR1 and CDR2 from the germline V gene are LNHNV and YYDKDF (reference sequence). DNA for the CDR3: TGTGCCACCAGCAGAGGAGGGAACTCCTACGAGCAGTACTTC. This gives the protein CATSRGGNSYEQYF.

The chain is built from TRBV4-1 and TRBJ1-3; the match to TRBD1 covers 7 bases. There are 17 residues in the CDR3. Germline CDR1 and CDR2: MGHRA and YSYEKL. Trimming cost V 1 base and J 0 bases; bases outside gene matches: 6. The CDR3 loop is CASSQVSSGGSGNTIYF. The CDR3 DNA sequence: TGCGCCAGCAGCCAAGTGTCATCAGGGGGCTCTGGAAACACCATATATTTT.

The CDR3 nucleotides read TGTGCCAGCAGTTCAGCCCTATTCCGGGGTGGCACAGATACGCAGTATTTT. This codes for CASSSALFRGGTDTQYF. This chain links TRBV28 with TRBJ2-3; tentative D call: TRBD2 (5 bases). The CDR3 totals 17 residues. CDR1 and CDR2 from the germline V gene are MDHEN and SYDVKM. Trimming took off 4 bases at V and 1 base at J, with 18 bases between the two ends.

V usage is TRBV6-6 and J usage is TRBJ1-2; tentative D call: TRBD1 (5 bases). CDR3 length: 15 residues. Per the germline V gene, CDR1 is MNHNY and CDR2 is SVGAGI (reference sequence). The V gene lost 10 bases and the J gene lost 8 bases, with 26 bases spanning the gap. Here the CDR3 DNA reads TGTGCCATCACGACTCTTACCACAGGCTCACTGGGCTACACCTTC. Encoded protein: CAITTLTTGSLGYTF.

The genes are TRBV18 and TRBJ2-3; 7 bases match TRBD1. The CDR3 loop spans 15 amino acids. The V gene's germline CDR1 is KGHSH and CDR2 LQKENI. V lost 1 base to trimming and J lost 2 bases; unmatched junction nucleotides: 3. The CDR3 here is CASSPQGATTDTQYF. The CDR3 DNA reads TGTGCCAGCTCACCACAGGGGGCAACCACAGATACGCAGTATTTT.

The rearrangement uses TRBV15 and TRBJ2-1; 12 bases agree with TRBD2. CDR3 length: 13 amino acids. Trimming at V came to 3 bases and at J to 9 bases, leaving 0 bases not matched to a gene. Germline V CDR1 and CDR2: LNHNV, YYDKDF (reference sequence). CDR3 residues: CATSRTSGSEQFF. CDR3 nucleotides: TGTGCCACCAGCAGGACTAGCGGGAGTGAGCAGTTCTTC.

V usage is TRBV19 and J usage is TRBJ1-5; no clear D gene. CDR1 is LNHDA, CDR2 SQIVND, per germline (reference sequence). Trimming took off 4 bases at V and 7 bases at J, with 14 bases between the two ends. The CDR3 extends over 14 amino acids. The CDR3 DNA sequence: TGTGCCAGTAGTACGGGAAGGGAAGGCCAGCCCCAGCATTTT. Its protein is CASSTGREGQPQHF.

The rearrangement uses TRBV5-1 and TRBJ1-6; D might be TRBD1 (6 bases). CDR3 length equals 15 residues. CDR1 is SGHRS, CDR2 YFSETQ, per germline. V was trimmed by 3 bases and J by 5 bases, leaving 12 bases between them. The DNA of the CDR3 is TGCGCCAGCAGCTCTCAGGGGAGGGATAATTCACCCCTCCACTTT. Translated: CASSSQGRDNSPLHF.

The gene calls are TRBV7-2 and TRBJ2-7; 10 nucleotides align to TRBD1. V lost 5 bases to trimming and J lost 2 bases; unmatched junction nucleotides: 6. The CDR3 is 15 amino acids. Germline V gene sequence: CDR1 SGHTA, CDR2 FQGNSA. The CDR3 DNA sequence: TGTGCCAGCAGCCAATCCGGGACAGGGGCCTACGAGCAGTACTTC. It codes for CASSQSGTGAYEQYF.

V gene TRBV29-1 combines with J gene TRBJ2-7; tentative D call: TRBD1 (6 bases). The V end lost 6 bases, the J end lost 5 bases, and 17 bases lay between the germline ends. The CDR3 has 13 residues. The germline V gene encodes CDR1 SQVTM and CDR2 ANQGSEA. The CDR3 here is CSVEDSFVHEQYF. Here the CDR3 DNA reads TGCAGCGTGGAGGACAGTTTTGTACACGAGCAGTACTTC.

Regarding this clone: Mismatch with germline at one junction end may stem from a read error. The rearrangement joins TRBV5-6 to TRBJ1-5, with 7 positions matching TRBD1. In germline, CDR1 is SGHDT, CDR2 YYEEEE. This CDR3 is 17 amino acids long. CDR3 in DNA: TGTGCCAGCACCTTGTGGACAGGTACGCTGTTGGATCAGCCCCAGCATTTT. Amino acids: CASTLWTGTLLDQPQHF.